The clone carrying this T cell receptor (beta chain) was counted at least ten times. The antigen remains undetermined. J lost 10 bases, V lost 6 bases, and 14 bases had no gene match. The CDR3 totals 14 residues. The data belong to a study of neurological immune-mediated disorders. TCRdb analysed the 5' RACE reads with MiXCR anew, one entry per CDR3 protein. The data show about 62,000 distinct CDR3 sequences, less than 6% seen once. Study-wide findings and caveats: The multiple sclerosis repertoire cluster had no association with any clinical or MRI feature. HTLV-1-associated myelopathy had the most TCR clonal expansion, whereas multiple sclerosis had the least (lower than in healthy controls).

This TCR derives from a woman aged 50 to 65 with multiple sclerosis. The sample consisted of PBMCs. The chain recombines TRBV12-3 or TRBV12-4 with TRBJ1-1; 7 nucleotides agree with TRBD1. CDR3 protein: CASSKDRELRTAFF. Here the CDR3 DNA reads TGTGCCAGCAGCAAAGACAGGGAGTTGCGCACAGCTTTCTTT.